A selection of T cell receptor beta chains follows, all from one sample in a study of blood T cells in healthy people across ages. A single record per CDR3 protein comes from TCRdb applying MiXCR to the 5' RACE reads. Of 1.4 million to 1.5 million distinct CDR3 sequences detected, around 42% appear once; the ten largest clones hold approximately 7.9%. Sequenced material: blood. These receptor sequences come from a young woman in good health. Each CDR3 is given with its conserved first and last residue. Fields, in order: V gene, J gene, D gene, clone size, CDR3 protein, CDR3 DNA. A D gene is named only where the DNA matches it firmly. Some rows mark clone size as missing; the rest say once, few, many or name a class of expanded clone.

TRBV6-1,TRBJ2-7,.,.,CASSKVSYEQYF,TGTGCCAGCAGTAAGGTCTCCTACGAGCAGTACTTC
TRBV20-1,TRBJ2-7,.,.,CSARNELRAAFYEQYF,TGCAGTGCTAGAAATGAATTGCGGGCAGCTTTCTACGAGCAGTACTTC
TRBV20-1,TRBJ2-1,TRBD1,few,CSARPRDRGINEQFF,TGCAGTGCTAGACCACGGGACAGGGGGATCAATGAGCAGTTCTTC
TRBV28,TRBJ1-2,.,few,CASSLRTDTGYGYTF,TGTGCCAGCAGTTTACGGACGGACACCGGCTATGGCTACACCTTC
TRBV7-2,TRBJ1-2,.,few,CASSVYGTTNYGYTF,TGTGCCAGCAGCGTCTACGGGACTACTAACTATGGCTACACCTTC
TRBV10-3,TRBJ2-1,TRBD2,.,CAATSGGSSSYNEQFF,TGTGCCGCCACTAGCGGGGGGTCGAGCTCCTACAATGAGCAGTTCTTC
TRBV5-1,TRBJ2-5,TRBD2,.,CASSSSTSGKPYNEQYF,TGCGCCAGCAGCTCTTCGACTAGCGGGAAGCCCTACAATGAGCAGTACTTC
TRBV24-1,TRBJ2-6,TRBD1,.,CATSEEWTGASGANVLTF,TGTGCCACCAGTGAAGAGTGGACAGGGGCATCCGGGGCCAACGTCCTGACTTTC
TRBV5-1,TRBJ2-2,TRBD2,.,CASSFTLAVNTGELFF,TGCGCCAGCAGCTTTACCCTAGCGGTAAACACCGGGGAGCTGTTTTTT
TRBV7-2,TRBJ2-7,.,few,CASSQGPSVYEQYF,TGTGCCAGCAGCCAGGGCCCTAGCGTCTACGAGCAGTACTTC
TRBV7-2,TRBJ2-3,.,many,CASSPAPATDTQYF,TGTGCCAGCAGCCCAGCTCCGGCCACAGATACGCAGTATTTT
TRBV5-5,TRBJ1-1,TRBD1,few,CASSLEFQGAEAFF,TGTGCCAGCAGCTTGGAGTTTCAGGGGGCTGAAGCTTTCTTT
TRBV6-6,TRBJ1-6,TRBD1,few,CASSSQGQYNSPLHF,TGTGCCAGCAGTTCCCAGGGACAGTATAATTCACCCCTCCACTTT
TRBV6-5,TRBJ1-2,.,few,CASSYSSGLTRGRGYTF,TGTGCCAGCAGTTACTCGAGCGGCCTGACCAGGGGAAGGGGCTACACCTTC
TRBV6-2/TRBV6-3,TRBJ2-7,.,few,CASSPGLRYEQYF,TGTGCCAGCAGCCCGGGACTTCGCTACGAGCAGTACTTC
TRBV7-8,TRBJ2-3,TRBD2,few,CASSPYSQSGTSTDTQYF,TGTGCCAGCAGCCCCTACTCACAGAGCGGGACTAGCACAGATACGCAGTATTTT
TRBV28,TRBJ2-1,TRBD2,.,CASIRLAGKVYEQFF,TGTGCCAGCATCCGACTAGCGGGAAAAGTCTATGAGCAGTTCTTC
TRBV2,TRBJ2-5,.,few,CASVQAQETQYF,TGTGCCAGCGTACAGGCCCAAGAGACCCAGTACTTC
TRBV18,TRBJ2-3,.,.,CASSPPARLDTQYF,TGTGCCAGCTCACCACCGGCTCGCCTAGATACGCAGTATTTT
TRBV10-3,TRBJ2-1,TRBD2,few,CAINPGTNNEQFF,TGTGCCATCAACCCTGGGACTAACAATGAGCAGTTCTTC
TRBV20-1,TRBJ1-3,.,.,CSAREPGRTIYF,TGCAGTGCTAGGGAGCCGGGCCGCACCATATATTTT
TRBV4-2,TRBJ2-3,.,few,CASSHLGDQQYF,TGTGCCAGCAGCCACCTAGGGGACCAACAGTATTTT
TRBV9,TRBJ2-1,TRBD2,.,CASSVSPSDKAGDNEQFF,TGTGCCAGCAGCGTCTCGCCTAGCGACAAAGCGGGGGACAATGAGCAGTTCTTC
TRBV10-3,TRBJ1-2,.,.,CAISEWTDYGYTF,TGTGCCATCAGTGAATGGACGGATTATGGCTACACCTTC
TRBV7-2,TRBJ1-2,.,few,CASSPGRENYGYTF,TGTGCCAGCAGCCCAGGACGCGAGAACTATGGCTACACCTTC
TRBV7-8,TRBJ2-7,TRBD2,many,CASSPSGTSSYEQYF,TGTGCCAGCAGTCCTAGCGGAACCAGCTCCTACGAGCAGTACTTC
TRBV7-8,TRBJ2-1,TRBD2,.,CASSSEGLAGGAVQFF,TGTGCCAGCAGCTCCGAAGGACTAGCGGGAGGTGCGGTGCAGTTCTTC
TRBV7-9,TRBJ2-1,.,.,CASSLLYGRWEDVGQFF,TGTGCCAGCAGCTTACTATACGGACGGTGGGAAGATGTTGGGCAGTTCTTC
TRBV28,TRBJ1-2,.,few,CASNTVFIGYTF,TGTGCCAGCAATACTGTTTTCATTGGCTACACCTTC
TRBV7-7,TRBJ2-7,.,once,CASSLVDSGHYEQYF,TGTGCCAGCAGCTTAGTGGATAGCGGCCACTACGAGCAGTACTTC
TRBV12-3/TRBV12-4,TRBJ1-2,.,few,CASSFGVSSYYGYTF,TGTGCCAGCAGTTTCGGGGTGTCCAGCTACTATGGCTACACCTTC
TRBV5-1,TRBJ2-7,TRBD2,few,CASSSRPLAGGYYEQYF,TGCGCCAGCAGCTCAAGACCCCTAGCGGGGGGTTACTACGAGCAGTACTTC
TRBV6-1,TRBJ2-7,.,.,CASSEFGGESSYEQYF,TGTGCCAGCAGTGAATTCGGCGGGGAGAGCTCCTACGAGCAGTACTTC
TRBV7-3,TRBJ2-2,TRBD2,few,CASSYGLAGNTGELFF,TGTGCCAGCAGTTACGGACTAGCGGGGAACACCGGGGAGCTGTTTTTT
TRBV10-3,TRBJ2-1,TRBD1,few,CAISLGQGENEQFF,TGTGCCATCAGTCTTGGACAGGGGGAAAATGAGCAGTTCTTC
TRBV9,TRBJ2-7,.,few,CASSVGYSSYEQYF,TGTGCCAGCAGCGTAGGTTATAGCTCCTACGAGCAGTACTTC
TRBV13,TRBJ2-7,TRBD1,.,CASSVTGTGVEQYF,TGTGCCAGCAGCGTGACCGGGACAGGGGTTGAGCAGTACTTC
TRBV5-1,TRBJ2-3,.,.,CASSTRGTSTDTQYF,TGCGCCAGCAGCACCAGGGGAACTAGCACAGATACGCAGTATTTT
TRBV9,TRBJ2-1,TRBD2,few,CASGGREGNEQFF,TGTGCCAGCGGGGGGCGGGAGGGGAATGAGCAGTTCTTC
TRBV5-1,TRBJ2-7,.,few,CASSLESTITYEQYF,TGCGCCAGCAGCTTGGAAAGTACCATCACCTACGAGCAGTACTTC
TRBV2,TRBJ2-3,.,.,CASVDLYTSTDTQYF,TGTGCCAGCGTTGACCTCTACACTAGCACAGATACGCAGTATTTT
TRBV20-1,TRBJ2-7,TRBD1,.,CSKTGQTYEQYF,TGCAGTAAGACAGGGCAAACCTACGAGCAGTACTTC
TRBV7-9,TRBJ1-2,.,few,CASSLGVIDGYTF,TGTGCCAGCAGTCTAGGAGTAATCGATGGCTACACCTTC
TRBV15,TRBJ1-2,TRBD1,.,CATSRDGSGTGTFLYGYTF,TGTGCCACCAGCAGAGATGGCTCCGGGACAGGGACCTTTCTCTATGGCTACACCTTC
TRBV6-1,TRBJ2-7,TRBD1,.,CATQTGTGAYEQYF,TGTGCCACTCAAACCGGGACAGGAGCCTACGAGCAGTACTTC
TRBV2,TRBJ2-7,TRBD2,few,CASSGTQLAGVRHEQYF,TGTGCCAGCAGTGGGACCCAACTAGCGGGAGTTCGGCACGAGCAGTACTTC
TRBV5-1,TRBJ1-6,.,.,CASSLEFVKSPLHF,TGCGCCAGCAGCTTGGAGTTTGTGAAGTCACCCCTCCACTTT
TRBV5-1,TRBJ2-5,.,.,CASSLNRRGTEDGWTQYF,TGCGCCAGCAGCTTGAATCGGCGCGGCACGGAAGACGGGTGGACCCAGTACTTC
TRBV9,TRBJ2-7,.,.,CASSGGAVLGNYEQYF,TGTGCCAGCAGCGGTGGGGCGGTCTTGGGAAACTACGAGCAGTACTTC
TRBV20-1,TRBJ2-7,.,few,CSARDVETQIYEQYF,TGCAGTGCTAGAGATGTCGAGACACAAATCTACGAGCAGTACTTC
TRBV21-1,TRBJ2-1,.,few,CASTNSGRDNEQFF,TGTGCCAGCACCAATAGCGGGAGGGACAATGAGCAGTTCTTC
TRBV6-5,TRBJ1-2,.,few,CASTAKMGAAPRGYTF,TGTGCCAGCACCGCCAAGATGGGAGCAGCCCCTCGAGGCTACACCTTC
TRBV7-6,TRBJ2-5,.,few,CASSAALRVERETQYF,TGTGCCAGCAGTGCAGCCCTCAGGGTGGAGAGGGAGACCCAGTACTTC
TRBV28,TRBJ2-6,TRBD1,many,CASRTGTGANVLTF,TGTGCCAGCCGGACAGGGACTGGGGCCAACGTCCTGACTTTC